Listed below are T cell receptor beta chains from one sample, sequenced in a study of metastatic and nonmetastatic thyroid tumors. TCRdb used MiXCR to call clones anew from the PCR reads. The repertoire holds more than 13,000 clones, with 25% to 30% as singletons. Sequenced sample: tumor tissue. Source of these receptors: a male donor with papillary thyroid cancer or a benign thyroid nodule (not recorded which). Some clones in this sample may be carry-over from other donors' samples. The CDR3 runs from the conserved cysteine through the conserved F or W. Each record gives: clone size, CDR3 length, J gene, V gene, D gene, CDR3 DNA, CDR3 protein. The D gene is left open where the match is weak. Size values are once, few and many counts, or a class for expanded clones, and some rows have none.

>many|14|TRBJ1-3|TRBV6-1|NA
TGTGCCAGCAGCCCTTCTGGGTCGCTTGACACCATATATTTT
CASSPSGSLDTIYF
>many|16|TRBJ1-2|TRBV6-1|TRBD1
TGTGCCAGCAGTCCAGTGACCGGGACAGGGAACTATGGCTACACCTTC
CASSPVTGTGNYGYTF
>NA|14|TRBJ2-1|TRBV3-1|NA
TGTGCCAGCAGCCCAGATGAAGGACTCCCAAAGCTGTTCTTC
CASSPDEGLPKLFF
>many|15|TRBJ2-7|TRBV5-1|NA
TGCGCCAGCGCCGGAGGGGGCCCGAGACGCTACGAGCAGTACTTC
CASAGGGPRRYEQYF
>many|13|TRBJ1-1|TRBV6-1|NA
TGTGCCAGCAGTGATAACGGGAACACTGAAGCTTTCTTT
CASSDNGNTEAFF
>NA|16|TRBJ2-7|TRBV20-1|TRBD2
TGCAGTGCTGTCCCCGGGACTAGCGGGAGCTCCTACGAGCAGTACTTC
CSAVPGTSGSSYEQYF
>NA|13|TRBJ1-1|TRBV9|NA
TGTGCCAGCAGCGTAGGGGGATATACTGAAGCTTTCTTT
CASSVGGYTEAFF
>few|15|TRBJ2-7|TRBV6-1|TRBD1
TGTGCCAGCAGGCTGGGACAGGAAGTTCCGGAGGAGCAGTACTTC
CASRLGQEVPEEQYF
>many|15|TRBJ2-2|TRBV3-1|TRBD2
TGTGCCAGCAGCAAAGTCGGGAGGGACACCGGGGAGCTGTTTTTT
CASSKVGRDTGELFF
>few|13|TRBJ2-4|TRBV6-9|NA
TGTGCCAGCAGTTACTCGAACGGAAACATTCAGTACTTC
CASSYSNGNIQYF
>many|16|TRBJ2-6|TRBV6-1|NA
TGTGCCAGCAACCCCCTAGGGACCTCTGGGGCCAACGTCCTGACTTTC
CASNPLGTSGANVLTF
>medium-sized|12|TRBJ2-2|TRBV4-1|NA
TGCGCCAGCAGCTCCTACACCGGGGAGCTGTTTTTT
CASSSYTGELFF
>many|14|TRBJ2-5|TRBV7-9|NA
TGTGCCAGCAGCTTAGCCCAGCCTGGAGAGACCCAGTACTTC
CASSLAQPGETQYF
>few|15|TRBJ2-7|TRBV12-3/TRBV12-4|TRBD2
TGTGCCAGCAGTCGGAGACTAGCGGGAACCTACGAGCAGTACTTC
CASSRRLAGTYEQYF
>few|16|TRBJ2-5|TRBV7-2|TRBD1
TGTGCCAGCAGCTTAGGAGGGGGCGGAGGATGGGAGACCCAGTACTTC
CASSLGGGGGWETQYF
>many|13|TRBJ2-5|TRBV7-3|NA
TGTGCCAGCAGCTTAGGCCATCGAGAGACCCAGTACTTC
CASSLGHRETQYF
>NA|12|TRBJ2-7|TRBV6-1|NA
TGCGCCAGCAGTGATCTGGATGGGCATAGCTTATTC
CASSDLDGHSLF
>NA|12|TRBJ2-5|TRBV20-1|NA
TGCAGTCTAGATCTAACGGGGGATACCCAGTACTTC
CSLDLTGDTQYF
>medium-sized|14|TRBJ1-6|TRBV6-1|NA
TGTGCCAGCAGTGAACAACAGGGCGCTTCACCCCTCCACTTT
CASSEQQGASPLHF
>many|14|TRBJ2-7|TRBV6-1|NA
TGTGCCAGCAGTTTTGACAGGCTGACTCACGAGCAGTACTTC
CASSFDRLTHEQYF
>few|13|TRBJ1-1|TRBV6-1|NA
TGTGCCAGCACCCTCTCGGGGGCCTCTGAAGCTTTCTTT
CASTLSGASEAFF
>NA|18|TRBJ1-4|TRBV18|TRBD1
TGTGCCAGCTCACTGACCGGGGACAGGGCATTTGGAGTCGAAAAACTGTTTTTT
CASSLTGDRAFGVEKLFF
>NA|13|TRBJ1-2|TRBV6-1|TRBD1
TGTGCCAGCAGTGAGCAAGGGGGCTGGGGCTACACCTTC
CASSEQGGWGYTF
>NA|14|TRBJ2-7|TRBV29-1|TRBD2
TGCAGCGTTGCGTCGGCTAGCGGGGGGTGGGAGCAGTACTTC
CSVASASGGWEQYF
>large|13|TRBJ2-1|TRBV14|NA
TGTGCCAGCAGCCAAGTTGGGGGCAGTGAGCAGTTCTTC
CASSQVGGSEQFF
>many|14|TRBJ1-5|TRBV7-8|NA
TGTGCCAGCAGCTTAGGATGGGGGGGAACTCCCCAGCATTTT
CASSLGWGGTPQHF